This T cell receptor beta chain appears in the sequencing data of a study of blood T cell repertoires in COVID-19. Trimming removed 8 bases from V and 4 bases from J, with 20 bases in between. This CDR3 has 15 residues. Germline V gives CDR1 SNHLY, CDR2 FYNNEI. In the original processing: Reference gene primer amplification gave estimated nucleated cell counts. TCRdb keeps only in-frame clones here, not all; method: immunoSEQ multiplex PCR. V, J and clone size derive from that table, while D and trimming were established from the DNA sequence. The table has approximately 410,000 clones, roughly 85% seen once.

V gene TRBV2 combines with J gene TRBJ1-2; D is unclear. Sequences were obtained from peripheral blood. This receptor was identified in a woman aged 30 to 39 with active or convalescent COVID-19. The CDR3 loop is CASDAGRAKSYGYTF. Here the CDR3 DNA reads TGTGCCAGCGATGCCGGGAGGGCGAAATCCTATGGCTACACCTTC.